This T cell receptor (beta chain) was found in a study of OX40 agonist ivuxolimab in advanced cancers. On the study more broadly: Hepatocellular carcinoma, melanoma, renal cell or head and neck cancer occurred in dose-escalation patients.

Sampled blood was obtained at baseline, cycle 4 day 1, and cycle 7 day 1. Broader study findings: The average count of expanded clones was higher among CD8+ T cells than among CD4+. Blood T cells, both CD4+ and CD8+, expanded clonally by week 6 at 0.1 to 3.0 mg/kg.

Of note for this clone: The antigen is unknown.

Some clones are missing from TCRdb's copy, which holds only in-frame ones; the method was immunoSEQ multiplex PCR. The table has 75,000 to 95,000 clones, about 89% seen once. CDR1 is PRHDT and CDR2 is FYEKMQ in the germline V gene (reference sequence). The ends lost 0 bases at V and 2 bases at J; junction bases unmatched: 1. The CDR3 has 16 amino acids. The source was CD4+ or CD8+ T cells sorted from blood, collected in a trial of the OX40 agonist ivuxolimab. The chain recombines TRBV13 with TRBJ2-1, with 10 positions matching TRBD1. The origin of this receptor is an adult with an advanced solid tumor such as melanoma, head and neck, liver or kidney cancer. The CDR3 DNA reads as TGTGCCAGCAGCTTAGGAGGGACAGGGGCCTACAATGAGCAGTTCTTC. It is translated as CASSLGGTGAYNEQFF.